The 21 T cell receptor beta chains in this list originate from one sample, sequenced in a study of post-analysis software for immune sequencing data. These receptors' antigens are unknown. cDNA libraries for TCR beta contained unique molecular identifiers. TCRdb itself ran the PCR reads through MiXCR, one entry per CDR3 protein. The sample records roughly 600,000 distinct CDR3 sequences, roughly 40% being singletons. Findings and caveats of the study: Patients used a handful of TRBV segments, including TRBV5-6, TRBV5-1 and TRBV20-1, more often than controls.

The specimen was blood. These receptors were collected from a girl between 10 and 17 years old with multiple sclerosis.

This clonotype was seen just once. The chain couples TRBV28 to TRBJ2-3, with TRBD2 matching over 12 bases. Germline V gene lookup returns CDR1 MDHEN and CDR2 SYDVKM. The CDR3 has 15 residues. V shed 6 bases, J shed 7 bases, and the junction held 8 bases outside the gene matches. This CDR3 is CASRELAGGRNTQYF. The CDR3 DNA sequence: TGTGCCAGCAGGGAACTAGCGGGGGGTCGGAATACGCAGTATTTT.

This chain connects TRBV20-1 to TRBJ2-1; D remains unclear. In germline, CDR1 is DFQATT, CDR2 SNEGSKA (reference sequence). The V gene lost 8 bases and the J gene lost 0 bases, with 17 bases spanning the gap. The CDR3 sequence is 15 residues long. The CDR3 spells CSSLSQFRSYNEQFF. The CDR3 DNA sequence: TGCAGTTCCTTGTCCCAGTTCCGCTCCTACAATGAGCAGTTCTTC.

This chain connects TRBV28 to TRBJ1-5; TRBD1 aligns across 7 bases. There are 14 residues in the CDR3. The germline V gene encodes CDR1 MDHEN and CDR2 SYDVKM. The V and J ends lost 5 bases and 3 bases, in that order; junction bases with no gene match: 4. The chain's CDR3 is CASSPDRANQPQHF. CDR3 DNA sequence: TGTGCCAGCAGTCCAGACAGGGCCAATCAGCCCCAGCATTTT.

This clonotype turned up a few times. V gene TRBV20-1 combines with J gene TRBJ2-3; TRBD2 agrees at 7 bases. Trimming cost V 0 bases and J 0 bases; bases outside gene matches: 9. Germline V gene sequence: CDR1 DFQATT, CDR2 SNEGSKA (reference sequence). The CDR3 has 17 amino acids. DNA of the CDR3: TGCAGTGCTAGAGATGGACGGAGCGGGGTTAGCACAGATACGCAGTATTTT. This translates into CSARDGRSGVSTDTQYF.

V usage is TRBV12-3 or TRBV12-4 and J usage is TRBJ1-2; TRBD1 matches at 7 bases. CDR3 size: 20 residues. V lost 5 bases to trimming and J lost 3 bases; unmatched junction nucleotides: 24. The CDR3 sequence: CASSPRKGAGSGSGDYGYTF. CDR3 in DNA: TGTGCCAGCAGTCCCAGGAAGGGGGCGGGCTCGGGTTCGGGTGACTATGGCTACACCTTC.

This clonotype was counted a few times. The rearrangement links TRBV7-2 to TRBJ2-5; unclear D gene. There are 13 residues in the CDR3. The ends were cut back, 5 bases at V and 0 bases at J, with 7 bases in the middle. Germline values: CDR1 SGHTA, CDR2 FQGNSA. CDR3 residues: CASSAWDQETQYF. In DNA, the CDR3 is TGTGCCAGCAGCGCGTGGGACCAAGAGACCCAGTACTTC. Full variable domain (missing parts from reference TRBV7-2 and TRBJ2-5): GAGVSQSPSNKVTEKGKDVELRCDPISGHTALYWYRQSLGQGLEFLIYFQGNSAPDKSGLPSDRFSAERTGGSVSTLTIQRTQQEDSAVYLCASSAWDQETQYFGPGTRLLVL.

The chain has TRBV6-5 and TRBJ2-3; possibly TRBD1 for D (6 bases). V was clipped by 6 bases and J by 4 bases, with 17 bases between them. The CDR3 extends over 15 amino acids. The germline CDR1 and CDR2 sequences are MNHEY and SVGAGI. CDR3 in DNA: TGTGCCAGCAGCCATACAGGGCCCCGGCCAGATACGCAGTATTTT. Protein product: CASSHTGPRPDTQYF.

The V gene is TRBV3-1, the J gene TRBJ2-1; D not certain. Trimming removed 3 bases from V and 7 bases from J, with 10 bases in between. Germline loops: CDR1 LGHDT, CDR2 YNNKEL (reference sequence). CDR3 length: 13 residues. CDR3 loop: CASSHGLENEQFF. For the CDR3, the DNA is TGTGCCAGCAGCCACGGCCTAGAGAATGAGCAGTTCTTC.

The genes are TRBV10-3 and TRBJ2-7; the D gene is possibly TRBD1 (6 bases). CDR1 is ENHRY and CDR2 is SYGVKD in the germline V gene. V was trimmed by 8 bases and J by 2 bases, leaving 13 bases between them. The CDR3 spans 13 residues. CDR3 DNA: TGTGCCATCCGTGGGGCAGGGGCCTACGAGCAGTACTTC. It codes for CAIRGAGAYEQYF.

V is TRBV20-1 and J is TRBJ1-6, with D perhaps TRBD1 (5 bases). Germline CDR1 and CDR2: DFQATT and SNEGSKA (reference sequence). The CDR3 has 17 residues. V lost 6 bases, J lost 4 bases, and 22 bases lay in between. CDR3 nucleotides: TGCAGTGCCTACGACCTAGAAAAGGGGCTGTATAATTCACCCCTCCACTTT. Translating gives CSAYDLEKGLYNSPLHF.

This sequence joins TRBV4-1 and TRBJ1-2; 7 bases are a match to TRBD1. This CDR3 is built from 13 residues. V was clipped by 5 bases and J by 6 bases; unmatched bases: 6. From germline, CDR1 is MGHRA and CDR2 YSYEKL. Written as DNA, the CDR3 is TGCGCCAGCAGCGAGACAGGGATCCATGGCTACACCTTC. Protein sequence: CASSETGIHGYTF.

The V call is TRBV10-3, the J call TRBJ2-6; D is perhaps TRBD1 (6 bases). CDR1 and CDR2 from the germline V gene are ENHRY and SYGVKD. The CDR3 contains 18 residues. V shed 0 bases and J shed 4 bases, with 16 bases lying between them. CDR3 residues: CAISESRGREKGANVLTF. The CDR3 region has the DNA TGTGCCATCAGTGAGTCCAGGGGCAGAGAGAAGGGGGCCAACGTCCTGACTTTC.

The chain couples TRBV5-1 to TRBJ2-3, with TRBD2 matching over 13 bases. Trimming removed 1 base from V and 5 bases from J; junction bases left unmatched: 4. The V gene's germline CDR1 is SGHRS and CDR2 YFSETQ. This CDR3 has 16 amino acids. The CDR3 DNA reads as TGCGCCAGCAGCTTGATAACTAGCGGGAGGGAAGATACGCAGTATTTT. Its translation: CASSLITSGREDTQYF.

This clonotype has more than one count but fewer than ten. The CDR3 nucleotides are TGTGCCAGCACTCCCTCCCGGGGAAGTGAAGCTTTCTTT. It is translated as CASTPSRGSEAFF. The chain has TRBV12-3 or TRBV12-4 and TRBJ1-1; D remains unclear. V dropped 7 bases and J dropped 7 bases, with 16 bases sitting between them. The CDR3 totals 13 residues.

The rearrangement uses TRBV12-3 or TRBV12-4 and TRBJ2-5; D is undetermined. V was pared by 6 bases and J by 5 bases, with 16 bases between. The CDR3 consists of 14 residues. CDR3 DNA sequence: TGTGCCAGCAGGCTCTTTCCCGGTCAGGAGACCCAGTACTTC. The encoded protein is CASRLFPGQETQYF.

The V call is TRBV12-3 or TRBV12-4, the J call TRBJ1-5, with 8 positions matching TRBD1. Losses at the gene ends were 2 bases for V and 2 bases for J; bases not matched to a gene: 11. The CDR3 consists of 18 residues. This chain's CDR3 is CASSLLIRGLRGNQPQHF. CDR3 coding DNA: TGTGCCAGCAGTTTACTGATCAGGGGGCTAAGGGGCAATCAGCCCCAGCATTTT.

With regard to this clonotype: Since a much larger clone is just one base distant, this may be a read error. The V and J genes are TRBV12-3 or TRBV12-4 and TRBJ2-5, with D hard to call. Gene TRBJ2-7 matches the end of the DNA better, so the J call may be wrong. The CDR3 is 13 amino acids. The CDR3: CVSSAGLPYEQYF. CDR3 DNA sequence: TGTGTCAGCAGTGCCGGGCTTCCCTACGAGCAGTACTTC.

This chain links TRBV20-1 with TRBJ1-1; 8 bases map to TRBD1. Germline CDR1 DFQATT, CDR2 SNEGSKA (reference sequence). J gave up 4 bases and V 5 bases, and 9 bases lay outside the gene matches. The CDR3 extends over 14 amino acids. The CDR3 sequence is CSAGSQGGITEAFF. The CDR3 region has the DNA TGCAGTGCTGGGTCACAGGGGGGGATCACTGAAGCTTTCTTT.

The chain combines TRBV3-1 with TRBJ2-7; TRBD1 aligns across 9 bases. V shed 4 bases and J 0 bases; nucleotides not matched to a gene: 19. The CDR3 length is 20 residues. Per germline, CDR1 LGHDT and CDR2 YNNKEL (reference sequence). The CDR3 DNA reads as TGTGCCAGCAGCCCCCTGTTGGGACAGGGTTGGTCCTGGAGCTCCTACGAGCAGTACTTC. Translating gives CASSPLLGQGWSWSSYEQYF.

The rearrangement joins TRBV29-1 to TRBJ2-1; 9 nucleotides align to TRBD2. The CDR3 covers 16 residues. Germline V gene lookup returns CDR1 SQVTM and CDR2 ANQGSEA. Trimming took 3 bases from V and 0 from J; bases not matched to a gene: 6. This CDR3 reads CSVDLRGGASYNEQFF. CDR3 nucleotides: TGCAGCGTTGATTTGCGCGGGGGGGCCTCCTACAATGAGCAGTTCTTC.

This chain joins TRBV14 and TRBJ2-1; 8 nucleotides align to TRBD2. CDR3 size: 14 residues. V shed 2 bases and J 8 bases; nucleotides not matched to a gene: 5. Germline values: CDR1 SGHDN, CDR2 FVKESK. DNA of the CDR3: TGTGCCAGCAGCCAACTAGCGGGCGGCGATGAGCAGTTCTTC. Residues: CASSQLAGGDEQFF.